This TCR beta chain was captured by sequencing in a study of PD-1 blockade in classical Hodgkin lymphoma. Germline CDR1 reads SQVTM; CDR2 reads ANQGSEA. V lost 3 bases, J lost 2 bases, and 13 bases lay in between. The CDR3 extends over 14 amino acids. This sample's time point: cycle 4 day 1 (C4D1), after five to seven weeks of nivolumab. Patients all relapsed after autologous stem cell transplantation, and there was variation in brentuximab vedotin exposure. The method was immunoSEQ multiplex PCR; TCRdb's version includes in-frame clones alone and lacks a portion of them. This table has some 33,000 clones, about 72% appearing once.

The sequencing here drew on peripheral blood mononuclear cells (PBMCs), taken before the fourth cycle of nivolumab. The chain is built from TRBV29-1 and TRBJ1-2; perhaps TRBD1 as D (5 bases). This TCR was recovered from a human donor with classical Hodgkin lymphoma. The CDR3 DNA is TGCAGCGTTGAGTTTAAGGAGGGGAACTATGGCTACACCTTC. Protein: CSVEFKEGNYGYTF.